The 22 T cell receptor beta chains below were found in one sample sequenced in a study of Tregs in tolerant kidney transplant recipients. Sequencing used immunoSEQ multiplex PCR; TCRdb keeps in-frame clones, though not all of them. Of about 240,000 clones in the sample, around 81% were seen once. Material: CD4+ T cells from blood. Receptors originate from a human donor in good health.

The CDR3 reads CASSQGDRENTEAFF. The CDR3 nucleotides read TGCGCCAGCAGCCAAGGTGACAGGGAGAACACTGAAGCTTTCTTT. This chain joins TRBV4-1 and TRBJ1-1, with 7 bases aligning to TRBD1. Looked up from germline, CDR1 is MGHRA and CDR2 is YSYEKL. The CDR3 loop spans 15 amino acids. V lost 1 base and J lost 1; bases outside the gene matches: 3.

The genes are TRBV6-6 and TRBJ2-1, with D unresolved. This CDR3 spans 12 amino acids. The germline V gene has CDR1 MNHNY and CDR2 SVGAGI (reference sequence). Trimming cost V 5 bases and J 4 bases, with 6 bases left between them. In DNA, the CDR3 is TGTGCCAGCAGTGGCCAGTACAATGAGCAGTTCTTC. Encoded protein: CASSGQYNEQFF.

The V call is TRBV27, the J call TRBJ1-2; TRBD1 might be the D (6 bases). Germline V gene lookup returns CDR1 MNHEY and CDR2 SMNVEV (reference sequence). The CDR3 has 13 amino acids. Trimming shortened V by 5 bases and J by 4 bases, and 11 bases separated the two germline ends. CDR3: CASSPTGRYGYTF. DNA of the CDR3: TGTGCCAGCAGTCCCACAGGGCGCTATGGCTACACCTTC.

Comments on this clone: Since the CDR3 does not end with the conserved phenylalanine or tryptophan, this likely comes from a read error. Because the CDR3's place on the DNA is in doubt, the DNA is left out and the CDR3 is given as listed by TCRdb. CDR3 amino acids: CASSEARGGRRLL. The chain uses TRBV2 and TRBJ1-1. The germline V gene encodes CDR1 SNHLY and CDR2 FYNNEI. 13 amino acids form the CDR3, both terminal residues included.

The chain uses TRBV2 and TRBJ2-3; 8 positions match TRBD2. Trimming cost V 7 bases and J 0 bases; bases outside gene matches: 9. The CDR3 has 16 residues. CDR1 is SNHLY, CDR2 FYNNEI, per germline. In nucleotides, the CDR3 is TGTGCCAGCAAAAGAACTAGCGGTGCTAGCACAGATACGCAGTATTTT. Its translation is CASKRTSGASTDTQYF.

This clone appeared a single time. CDR3 DNA sequence: TGTGCCAGCAACCCACGAGGTAGTGGAAACACCATATATTTT. Its protein is CASNPRGSGNTIYF. V is TRBV6-1 and J is TRBJ1-3; no reliable D call. Germline V CDR1 and CDR2: MNHNS, SASEGT. This CDR3 has 14 residues. Deletions cut 7 bases from V and 3 bases from J, with 13 bases between.

Points on this clone: Other DNA sequences in this specimen translate into the identical CDR3. The genes are TRBV2 and TRBJ2-5; D gene uncertain. The CDR3 spans 10 residues. V was shortened by 6 bases and J by 1 base, with 0 bases between the two germline ends. Germline CDR1 is SNHLY and CDR2 is FYNNEI. DNA of the CDR3: TGTGCCAGCAGCCAAGAGACCCAGTACTTC. As protein: CASSQETQYF.

This clone showed up just once. The rearrangement joins TRBV5-1 to TRBJ1-2; no clear D gene. This CDR3 contains 14 residues. Trimming took 0 bases from V and 0 from J, leaving 6 bases between them. Germline V CDR1 and CDR2: SGHRS, YFSETQ. CDR3 region: CASSLEVSNYGYTF. CDR3 DNA: TGCGCCAGCAGCTTGGAGGTCTCTAACTATGGCTACACCTTC.

This clone was picked up one time. The CDR3 spells CASSVGFGEQYF. CDR3 nucleotide sequence: TGTGCCAGCAGCGTAGGGTTCGGCGAGCAGTACTTC. V usage is TRBV4-2 and J usage is TRBJ2-5; no definite D call. Near its end, the DNA agrees better with TRBJ2-7, so the J call may be wrong. This CDR3 is built from 12 residues. Germline assignment: CDR1 LGHNA and CDR2 YNFKEQ.

The chain uses TRBV14 and TRBJ2-7; a possible D gene is TRBD1 (5 bases). The CDR3 sequence is 15 residues long. Looked up from germline, CDR1 is SGHDN and CDR2 is FVKESK. V lost 4 bases and J lost 2, with 15 bases in between. For the CDR3, the DNA is TGTGCCAGCAGCCTGCTCTCGAAAGGGGCCTACGAGCAGTACTTC. Residues: CASSLLSKGAYEQYF. Full variable domain (rest looked up from reference TRBV14 and TRBJ2-7): EAGVTQFPSHSVIEKGQTVTLRCDPISGHDNLYWYRRVMGKEIKFLLHFVKESKQDESGMPNNRFLAERTGGTYSTLKVQPAELEDSGVYFCASSLLSKGAYEQYFGPGTRLTVT.

The chain links TRBV5-4 to TRBJ1-2, with D uncertain. CDR1 is SGHNT and CDR2 is YYREEE in the germline V gene (reference sequence). The CDR3 is 15 residues long. V dropped 0 bases and J dropped 8 bases, with 17 bases sitting between them. The CDR3 DNA is TGTGCCAGCAGCTTGGCCGCGGAGGGCTCCGTGGGCTACACCTTC. Translating gives CASSLAAEGSVGYTF.

This clone was counted a single time. The chain recombines TRBV5-1 with TRBJ1-5; TRBD1 aligns across 9 bases. V gave up 2 bases and J gave up 2 bases; unmatched junction bases: 8. The CDR3 is 17 amino acids. Germline V gives CDR1 SGHRS, CDR2 YFSETQ. This chain's CDR3 is CASSLGGTGYRNQPQHF. The CDR3 coding sequence is TGCGCCAGCAGCTTAGGGGGGACAGGGTATCGCAATCAGCCCCAGCATTTT. The entire variable domain, with the rest obtained from reference TRBV5-1 and TRBJ1-5, is as follows: KAGVTQTPRYLIKTRGQQVTLSCSPISGHRSVSWYQQTPGQGLQFLFEYFSETQRNKGNFPGRFSGRQFSNSRSEMNVSTLELGDSALYLCASSLGGTGYRNQPQHFGDGTRLSIL.

The genes are TRBV7-9 and TRBJ2-7; maybe TRBD1 (5 bases). This CDR3 is built from 14 residues. Germline CDR1 and CDR2: SEHNR and FQNEAQ (reference sequence). The V end was cut by 5 bases, the J end by 1 base, with 12 bases between. DNA for the CDR3: TGTGCCAGCAGCCCCCGACAGAAGTCCTACGAGCAGTACTTC. Translation gives CASSPRQKSYEQYF.

The CDR3 DNA follows: TGTGCCAGCAGCTTAGCAGGGCAGCAGCCCCAGCATTTT. Translation: CASSLAGQQPQHF. The rearrangement uses TRBV7-9 and TRBJ1-5; D remains ambiguous. This CDR3 is 13 amino acids long. Germline CDR1 is SEHNR and CDR2 is FQNEAQ (reference sequence). V was shortened by 0 bases and J by 7 bases, with 7 bases between the two germline ends.

The genes are TRBV5-1 and TRBJ2-5; D is ambiguous. Germline lookup yields CDR1 SGHRS and CDR2 YFSETQ. V lost 4 bases to trimming and J lost 4 bases, with 17 bases between them. The CDR3 length is 15 residues. The CDR3 nucleotides read TGCGCCAGCAGCATCGGGCCCACTGCAGGAGAGACCCAGTACTTC. Residues: CASSIGPTAGETQYF.

The genes are TRBV6-1 and TRBJ2-3; possibly TRBD2 for D (5 bases). The length of the CDR3 is 18 residues. Germline values: CDR1 MNHNS, CDR2 SASEGT. The V gene lost 1 base and the J gene lost 2 bases, with 19 bases spanning the gap. The CDR3 protein is CASSEGLGSQPFTDTQYF. The DNA for the CDR3 is TGTGCCAGCAGTGAAGGGTTAGGGAGCCAACCTTTCACAGATACGCAGTATTTT.

This clone appeared a single time. V and J are TRBV18 and TRBJ1-5; D is undetermined. Per germline, CDR1 KGHSH and CDR2 LQKENI. The CDR3 length is 14 residues. Trimming removed 3 bases from V and 3 bases from J, with 9 bases in between. The CDR3 DNA is TGTGCCAGCTCACCGGAGGCAATCAATCAGCCCCAGCATTTT. Its translation is CASSPEAINQPQHF. Using reference TRBV18 and TRBJ1-5 for the parts outside the CDR3, the full variable domain is NAGVMQNPRHLVRRRGQEARLRCSPMKGHSHVYWYRQLPEEGLKFMVYLQKENIIDESGMPKERFSAEFPKEGPSILRIQQVVRGDSAAYFCASSPEAINQPQHFGDGTRLSIL.

This clone was detected only once. The J gene is TRBJ2-7, the V gene TRBV18; D remains ambiguous. The length of the CDR3 is 15 residues. V was trimmed by 1 base and J by 0 bases, leaving 10 bases between them. The germline V gene has CDR1 KGHSH and CDR2 LQKENI. The CDR3 DNA sequence: TGTGCCAGCTCACCACGGGATTATTACTCCTACGAGCAGTACTTC. Translation: CASSPRDYYSYEQYF.

V usage is TRBV7-2 and J usage is TRBJ2-3, with 11 bases that match TRBD2. The CDR3 is 15 residues long. Germline lookup yields CDR1 SGHTA and CDR2 FQGNSA. Germline trimming cut 9 bases from V and 2 bases from J; bases unmatched to any gene: 7. The CDR3 sequence: CAREGLAATTDTQYF. In DNA form, the CDR3 reads TGTGCCAGGGAGGGACTAGCGGCGACCACAGATACGCAGTATTTT. The full variable domain, in which reference TRBV7-2 and TRBJ2-3 provide the parts outside the CDR3, is GAGVSQSPSNKVTEKGKDVELRCDPISGHTALYWYRQSLGQGLEFLIYFQGNSAPDKSGLPSDRFSAERTGGSVSTLTIQRTQQEDSAVYLCAREGLAATTDTQYFGPGTRLTVL.

The rearrangement uses TRBV9 and TRBJ2-3; D uncertain. Trimming cost V 3 bases and J 6 bases, with 14 bases left between them. Germline lookup yields CDR1 SGDLS and CDR2 YYNGEE. The CDR3 runs to 14 residues. In DNA form, the CDR3 reads TGTGCCAGCAGCGCTATAACTTCCGGGGATACGCAGTATTTT. Residues: CASSAITSGDTQYF.

The gene calls are TRBV6-5 and TRBJ2-7; 10 bases are shared with TRBD1. Per the germline V gene, CDR1 is MNHEY and CDR2 is SVGAGI. This CDR3 has 14 amino acids. The J segment lost 7 bases and the V segment lost 10 bases, leaving 13 bases of the junction unmatched. DNA of the CDR3: TGTGCCACCCGCGGGACAGGGGTTCTTGGGGAGCAGTACTTC. Its protein is CATRGTGVLGEQYF.

The chain combines TRBV14 with TRBJ1-4, with D possibly matching TRBD1 (5 bases). The germline V and J ends were trimmed by 0 bases and 7 bases, with 30 bases remaining between them. Germline assignment: CDR1 SGHDN and CDR2 FVKESK. This CDR3 has 21 residues. The CDR3 DNA reads as TGTGCCAGCAGCCAAGATCATTTTGCGGGGACTCCAAGGTCAGCAGGTGAAAAACTGTTTTTT. This translates into CASSQDHFAGTPRSAGEKLFF.